The present T cell receptor (beta chain) was sequenced within a study of CD8 T cells in ankylosing spondylitis (dated by TCRdb to the late 2010s). In terms of the full investigation: The study set out to find disease-linked TCR variants by profiling T cell receptor beta repertoires in ankylosing spondylitis patients and healthy donors. The full study cohort was made up of roughly 25 ankylosing spondylitis patients and 95 to 130 healthy donors. Peripheral blood was sampled, and synovial fluid was additionally collected from ankylosing spondylitis patients.

The CDR3 measures 14 amino acids from cysteine to phenylalanine. The only DNA kept is the CDR3, 42 bases in frame from the first base. A distance of 13 bases separates the germline ends of V and J, which lose 2 bases and 2 bases respectively. The CDR1 and CDR2 encoded by the germline V gene (reference sequence) are GTSNPN and SVGIG. Here is what the overall study found, with its caveats: Significant enrichment of the disease-linked clones was reported in matched synovial fluid samples from ankylosing spondylitis patients. Some TCR beta motif variants had previously been reported in synovial fluid and blood of reactive arthritis patients, which suggested common disease-initiation mechanisms. A TCR beta motif made up of 7 to 9 highly homologous amino acid variants appeared to be characteristic of blood from ankylosing spondylitis patients. A CD8+ phenotype was shown by the disease-linked clones, which were found at relatively low frequencies in peripheral blood.

Turning to this clonotype: The specificity of this receptor is unknown. No much larger clone is present one base from it, and per-base qualities are unavailable.

The sequencer listed for this sample is Illumina HiSeq 2500. Quantitative 5'-RACE with molecular barcodes was used to prepare TCR beta libraries. The published analysis was carried out like this. A new computational method based on a probabilistic model of VDJ rearrangement was used to identify disease-linked TCR variants. The public sequencing data were trimmed at Q25 with fastp and processed into clonotypes with MiXCR by TCRdb, which kept only in-frame beta chains. CDR3 protein duplicates are merged, each entry listing the most common genes and DNA. The V and J calls follow TCRdb's processing rather than the paper's. This sample gives some 220,000 distinct CDR3 sequences in total; roughly a tenth of them show up just once. Around 2.6% of the sample goes to the ten largest clones.

The sample comprised blood, either unsorted or a sorted T cell fraction (not recorded which). The chain is made from TRBV30 and TRBJ2-7; the D gene is possibly TRBD2, with 6 bases matching. The receptor comes from a male donor with ankylosing spondylitis or in good health (not recorded which). The CDR3 reads CAWSFGGAAYEQYF. The DNA sequence is given as TGTGCCTGGAGTTTCGGCGGGGCTGCCTACGAGCAGTACTTC.